A single sample gave rise to the 25 T cell receptor beta chains below, sequenced in a study of long-term antiretroviral therapy in people with HIV. At the survey level, the v3.0 immunoSEQ assay was run. This table comes from immunoSEQ multiplex PCR, and its TCRdb copy is limited to in-frame clones, with some not included. The table lists some 17,000 clones, approximately 80% of them singletons. Here the sequenced sample was unsorted PBMCs, taken 0.1 years before starting antiretroviral therapy. The receptor source for this set is a man younger than 35 with HIV.

This chain connects TRBV7-9 to TRBJ1-5; TRBD1 matches 11 bases. V was pared by 5 bases and J by 6 bases, with 6 bases of the junction left unmatched. The CDR3 runs to 15 residues. The germline CDR1 and CDR2 sequences are SEHNR and FQNEAQ (reference sequence). DNA for the CDR3: TGTGCCAGCAGCCCAGGGACAGGGGGAGGTCAGCCCCAGCATTTT. Translating gives CASSPGTGGGQPQHF. Full variable domain (outside the CDR3, taken from reference TRBV7-9 and TRBJ1-5): DTGVSQNPRHKITKRGQNVTFRCDPISEHNRLYWYRQTLGQGPEFLTYFQNEAQLEKSRLLSDRFSAERPKGSFSTLEIQRTEQGDSAMYLCASSPGTGGGQPQHFGDGTRLSIL.

The chain couples TRBV5-6 to TRBJ2-7; TRBD2 might be the D (6 bases). V dropped 4 bases and J dropped 4 bases, with 12 bases sitting between them. This CDR3 contains 13 residues. The germline CDR1 and CDR2 sequences are SGHDT and YYEEEE. DNA of the CDR3: TGTGCCAGCAGCCCGGGACTTTCATACGAGCAGTACTTC. The encoded protein is CASSPGLSYEQYF.

V usage is TRBV11-2 and J usage is TRBJ2-7; D is possibly TRBD2 (6 bases). Trimming stripped 3 bases from V and 0 bases from J, with 12 bases between. This CDR3 comprises 15 residues. CDR1 and CDR2 (germline): SGHAT, FQNNGV. The CDR3, as DNA: TGTGCCAGCAGCTTCACGACTAGAAGCTCCTACGAGCAGTACTTC. Residues: CASSFTTRSSYEQYF.

In this sample, this clone turned up once. CDR3 coding DNA: TGTGCCAGTACCCAGGACAGGGGGCTTAGCAATCAGCCCCAGCATTTT. Amino acids: CASTQDRGLSNQPQHF. The chain carries TRBV19 and TRBJ1-5; 11 bases align to TRBD1. Germline trimming cut 7 bases from V and 0 bases from J; bases unmatched to any gene: 5. The CDR3 loop spans 16 amino acids. Germline V CDR1 and CDR2: LNHDA, SQIVND (reference sequence).

This clone was seen a single time. This chain connects TRBV5-4 to TRBJ2-3; 15 bases line up with TRBD2. The CDR3 runs 16 residues. V dropped 4 bases and J dropped 6; count of bases not matched to a gene: 6. Germline CDR1 SGHNT, CDR2 YYREEE (reference sequence). The CDR3 sequence: CASSPWTSGGEDTQYF. For the CDR3, the DNA is TGTGCCAGCAGCCCGTGGACTAGCGGGGGGGAGGATACGCAGTATTTT.

CDR3: CASSALPGLSEQYF. CDR3 DNA: TGTGCCAGCAGCGCCCTCCCGGGACTCAGCGAGCAGTACTTC. The genes are TRBV9 and TRBJ2-7; D may be TRBD2 (6 bases). CDR3 size: 14 residues. The V end lost 3 bases, the J end lost 6 bases, and 16 bases lay between the germline ends. The germline V gene encodes CDR1 SGDLS and CDR2 YYNGEE.

The J gene is TRBJ2-3, the V gene TRBV5-1, with TRBD2 matching over 13 bases. The CDR3 consists of 17 residues. V gave up 0 bases and J gave up 3 bases; unmatched junction bases: 4. In germline, CDR1 is SGHRS, CDR2 YFSETQ. CDR3 sequence reads: CASSLVLAGGPTDTQYF. CDR3 DNA: TGCGCCAGCAGCTTGGTACTAGCGGGAGGGCCAACAGATACGCAGTATTTT.

The rearrangement uses TRBV5-1 and TRBJ2-1; D tentatively fits TRBD1 or TRBD2 (6 bases each). The V end lost 4 bases, the J end lost 9 bases, and 17 bases lay between the germline ends. This CDR3 is 14 amino acids long. CDR1 is SGHRS, CDR2 YFSETQ, per germline. The CDR3 nucleotides are TGCGCCAGCAGCGCGACAGGTCTGGGGGGTGAGCAGTTCTTC. Amino acids: CASSATGLGGEQFF. Variable domain in full (rest from reference TRBV5-1 and TRBJ2-1): KAGVTQTPRYLIKTRGQQVTLSCSPISGHRSVSWYQQTPGQGLQFLFEYFSETQRNKGNFPGRFSGRQFSNSRSEMNVSTLELGDSALYLCASSATGLGGEQFFGPGTRLTVL.

This chain joins TRBV6-6 and TRBJ2-7; possible D gene TRBD1, 5 bases. Germline V gene sequence: CDR1 MNHNY, CDR2 SVGAGI (reference sequence). The V gene lost 4 bases and the J gene lost 3 bases, with 10 bases spanning the gap. This CDR3 has 13 amino acids. CDR3 nucleotide sequence: TGTGCCAGCAGTTTGACAGCTATCTACGAGCAGTACTTC. Translation: CASSLTAIYEQYF.

V gene TRBV9 combines with J gene TRBJ2-1, with D hard to call. CDR1 is SGDLS, CDR2 YYNGEE, per germline. V lost 0 bases, J lost 0 bases, and 13 bases lay in between. CDR3 length equals 17 residues. The CDR3 here is CASSVDLAASSYNEQFF. As DNA, the CDR3 is TGTGCCAGCAGCGTAGACCTGGCAGCTAGCTCCTACAATGAGCAGTTCTTC.

This sequence joins TRBV6-6 and TRBJ2-7, with TRBD1 as a possible D gene (5 bases). Trimming took off 6 bases at V and 7 bases at J, with 13 bases between the two ends. CDR1 is MNHNY and CDR2 is SVGAGI in the germline V gene (reference sequence). CDR3 size: 12 residues. This chain's CDR3 is CASRFDRREQYF. Here the CDR3 DNA reads TGTGCCAGCAGATTCGACAGAAGGGAGCAGTACTTC.

This chain joins TRBV7-6 and TRBJ1-5; D gene ambiguous. The germline gives CDR1 SGHVS, CDR2 FNYEAQ. Trimming pared 5 bases from V and 7 bases from J, leaving 15 bases between. This CDR3 region has 14 residues. CDR3 loop: CASSPGERAQPQHF. CDR3 DNA: TGTGCCAGCAGCCCTGGAGAGAGGGCCCAGCCCCAGCATTTT.

This chain connects TRBV19 to TRBJ1-1, with TRBD1 identical over 7 bases. Per the germline V gene, CDR1 is LNHDA and CDR2 is SQIVND (reference sequence). CDR3 length equals 12 residues. Trimming cost V 7 bases and J 4 bases; bases outside gene matches: 3. The CDR3 coding sequence is TGTGCCAGTACTGCAGGGGGCACTGAAGCTTTCTTT. Its translation is CASTAGGTEAFF.

In the case of this clone: The junction departs from germline at one end; a sequencing error may be responsible. DNA for the CDR3: TGTGCCAGCAGCTTAGAGGGGACCGGGACGCCCGCCTTC. As protein: CASSLEGTGTPAF. The V gene is TRBV7-8, the J gene TRBJ1-2; possibly TRBD1 for D (5 bases). CDR1 SGHVS and CDR2 FQNEAQ come from the germline V gene. The length of the CDR3 is 13 residues.

V gene TRBV11-2 combines with J gene TRBJ1-2; 9 nucleotides agree with TRBD1. In germline, CDR1 is SGHAT, CDR2 FQNNGV. With 6 bases clipped from V and 7 bases from J, the junction kept 15 bases outside the gene matches. There are 16 residues in the CDR3. The CDR3 spells CASSLALGTGSAGYTF. In nucleotides, the CDR3 is TGTGCCAGCAGTTTGGCCCTCGGGACAGGGTCGGCTGGCTACACCTTC.

This clone occurred once. The chain uses TRBV5-1 and TRBJ2-7, with 11 nucleotides matching TRBD2. Germline CDR1 SGHRS, CDR2 YFSETQ. Trimming cost V 0 bases and J 2 bases; bases outside gene matches: 7. This CDR3 contains 17 residues. The CDR3 spells CASSLEIAGGNTYEQYF. The CDR3 region has the DNA TGCGCCAGCAGCTTGGAAATAGCGGGGGGGAACACCTACGAGCAGTACTTC.

This chain connects TRBV4-2 to TRBJ1-2; 8 nucleotides line up with TRBD1. From germline, CDR1 is LGHNA and CDR2 YNFKEQ. CDR3 length: 16 residues. Germline trimming cut 4 bases from V and 8 bases from J; bases unmatched to any gene: 15. As DNA, the CDR3 is TGTGCCAGCAGCCGTGGTATGTTTCAGGGGGCCGTCGGCTACACCTTC. This codes for CASSRGMFQGAVGYTF.

The chain has TRBV5-1 and TRBJ2-5; 9 nucleotides agree with TRBD2. This CDR3 is built from 15 residues. Germline assignment: CDR1 SGHRS and CDR2 YFSETQ. V lost 5 bases and J lost 3; bases outside the gene matches: 8. This CDR3 is CASSSVVAGEETQYF. The CDR3, as DNA: TGCGCCAGCAGTTCTGTAGTAGCGGGGGAAGAGACCCAGTACTTC.

The chain uses TRBV4-1 and TRBJ2-7; 10 bases align to TRBD2. The CDR3 totals 16 residues. V lost 3 bases to trimming and J lost 3 bases; unmatched junction nucleotides: 8. Looked up from germline, CDR1 is MGHRA and CDR2 is YSYEKL. The CDR3 loop reads CASSQARTSGRYEQYF. The CDR3 DNA follows: TGCGCCAGCAGCCAGGCTCGGACTAGCGGCCGCTACGAGCAGTACTTC.

The rearrangement joins TRBV4-1 to TRBJ2-1; 8 positions agree with TRBD2. The CDR3 length is 17 residues. Germline CDR1 reads MGHRA; CDR2 reads YSYEKL. The junction had 10 bases not matched to a gene; V was cut back by 3 bases and J by 3 bases. This CDR3 reads CASSQDSQRELYNEQFF. CDR3 DNA: TGCGCCAGCAGCCAGGACAGCCAGCGGGAGCTCTACAATGAGCAGTTCTTC.

A word on this clone: The junction departs from germline at one end; a sequencing error may be responsible. The V and J genes are TRBV5-4 and TRBJ1-2, with 9 bases lining up with TRBD1. Germline lookup yields CDR1 SGHNT and CDR2 YYREEE (reference sequence). The CDR3 length is 16 residues. CDR3 sequence (DNA): TGCGCCAGCAGCCAAGAACCCACAGGGGGCTGGAATGGCTACACCTTC. This translates into CASSQEPTGGWNGYTF.

The V and J genes are TRBV6-5 and TRBJ2-7; D remains ambiguous. Germline V gene data show CDR1 as MNHEY and CDR2 as SVGAGI. V was trimmed by 7 bases and J by 1 base, leaving 11 bases between them. This CDR3 is built from 13 residues. The CDR3 DNA reads as TGTGCCAGCAACCCACTTGATTCCTACGAGCAGTACTTC. Translated, it gives CASNPLDSYEQYF.

The V and J genes are TRBV6-5 and TRBJ2-2; perhaps D is TRBD1 or TRBD2 (6 bases each). V lost 2 bases and J lost 2, with 12 bases in between. Germline V gives CDR1 MNHEY, CDR2 SVGAGI. The CDR3 consists of 16 residues. CDR3 sequence reads: CASSYPRGLNTGELFF. Written as DNA, the CDR3 is TGTGCCAGCAGTTACCCCAGGGGACTTAACACCGGGGAGCTGTTTTTT.

CDR3 loop: CASRGGTSYNEQFF. CDR3 nucleotide sequence: TGTGCCAGCAGGGGGGGGACCTCCTACAATGAGCAGTTCTTC. The gene calls are TRBV7-2 and TRBJ2-1; 7 bases map to TRBD2. V shed 6 bases, J shed 0 bases, and the junction held 2 bases outside the gene matches. This CDR3 spans 14 amino acids. Per germline, CDR1 SGHTA and CDR2 FQGNSA.

The chain joins TRBV6-5 to TRBJ2-3; D not certain. CDR1 is MNHEY, CDR2 SVGAGI, per germline. V was pared by 6 bases and J by 2 bases, with 15 bases between. The CDR3 length is 15 residues. CDR3 residues: CASSLYGRVTDTQYF. As DNA, the CDR3 is TGTGCCAGCAGCCTCTACGGGCGAGTCACAGATACGCAGTATTTT.